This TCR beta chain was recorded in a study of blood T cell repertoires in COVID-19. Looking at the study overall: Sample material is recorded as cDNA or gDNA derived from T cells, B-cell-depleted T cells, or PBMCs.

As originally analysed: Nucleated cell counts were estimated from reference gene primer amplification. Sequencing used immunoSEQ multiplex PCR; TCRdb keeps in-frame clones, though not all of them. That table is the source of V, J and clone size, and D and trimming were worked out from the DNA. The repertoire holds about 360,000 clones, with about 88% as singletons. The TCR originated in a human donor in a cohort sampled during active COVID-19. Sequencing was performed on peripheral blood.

The CDR3 DNA is TGTGCCAGCAGCGTGACTAGCGGGGCCTACAATGAGCAGTTCTTC. The encoded protein is CASSVTSGAYNEQFF. The chain employs TRBV9 and TRBJ2-1, with 11 bases aligning to TRBD2. The CDR3 extends over 15 amino acids. Germline assignment: CDR1 SGDLS and CDR2 YYNGEE. V was clipped by 2 bases and J by 2 bases; unmatched bases: 0.